The 6 T cell receptor beta chains below all came from one sample that was sequenced in a study of technical replicates of blood from a handful of donors. Method: immunoSEQ multiplex PCR; TCRdb's copy keeps in-frame clones and lacks some. This sample yields tens of thousands of clones, of which approximately 92% are seen a single time; approximately 0.25% belongs to the top ten. The sequencing input was T cells isolated from PBMCs. All receptors derive from a human donor in good health.

This clone occurred once. The CDR3 DNA is TGTGCCAGCAGTAACCGACTAGCGGGACTGAGGGAGCAGTACTTC. Protein sequence: CASSNRLAGLREQYF. The V gene is TRBV5-4, the J gene TRBJ2-7; 11 bases map to TRBD2. The junction had 11 bases not matched to a gene; V was cut back by 5 bases and J by 7 bases. The CDR3 is made up of 15 amino acids. The V gene's germline CDR1 is SGHNT and CDR2 YYREEE (reference sequence).

J is TRBJ2-1 and V is TRBV10-3; TRBD2 matches 9 bases. Germline CDR1 reads ENHRY; CDR2 reads SYGVKD. V lost 6 bases to trimming and J lost 7 bases; unmatched junction nucleotides: 13. CDR3 length: 16 residues. The CDR3 loop is CAIRGQGLAGNNEQFF. The CDR3 coding sequence is TGTGCCATCAGAGGGCAAGGGCTAGCGGGGAATAATGAGCAGTTCTTC.

The chain has TRBV18 and TRBJ2-3; the D gene is possibly TRBD1 (6 bases). Between the trimmed V and J ends, which lost 3 bases and 3 bases, there was a span of 13 bases. The germline V gene encodes CDR1 KGHSH and CDR2 LQKENI. CDR3 length: 15 residues. In nucleotides, the CDR3 is TGTGCCAGCTCACCCCCACGGACAGAAACAGATACGCAGTATTTT. This codes for CASSPPRTETDTQYF.

The table lists this clone with a few counts. In the same sample, other DNA sequences code for this CDR3. The rearrangement links TRBV5-1 to TRBJ1-1, with no clear D. The CDR3 totals 14 residues. Germline CDR1 is SGHRS and CDR2 is YFSETQ. V was clipped by 0 bases and J by 0 bases, with 6 bases between them. CDR3 residues: CASSLATVNTEAFF. Written as DNA, the CDR3 is TGCGCCAGCAGCTTGGCAACAGTGAACACTGAAGCTTTCTTT.

This chain joins TRBV27 and TRBJ1-1; D gene unclear. Germline V CDR1 and CDR2: MNHEY, SMNVEV (reference sequence). The CDR3 spans 17 residues. V dropped 5 bases and J dropped 0 bases, with 19 bases sitting between them. The CDR3 DNA follows: TGTGCCAGCAGTCCCCCCAGGTCGGATACACTGAACACTGAAGCTTTCTTT. Translated: CASSPPRSDTLNTEAFF.

The rearrangement links TRBV27 to TRBJ1-5; TRBD1 matches 10 bases. The junction had 7 bases not matched to a gene; V was cut back by 4 bases and J by 1 base. This CDR3 has 17 residues. CDR1 is MNHEY, CDR2 SMNVEV, per germline (reference sequence). Here the CDR3 reads CASSSDRGLWSNQPQHF. The CDR3 DNA reads TGTGCCAGCAGTTCCGACAGGGGGCTGTGGAGCAATCAGCCCCAGCATTTT.